Presented here are 9 T cell receptor beta chains from one specimen sequenced in a study of shared clonotypes between healthy human individuals (dated by TCRdb to 2018 to 2021). Libraries were prepared through the immunoSEQ multiplex PCR assay. TCRdb obtained this table from immuneACCESS and retained in-frame rearrangements with V and J assigned. These tables miss some clones; where compared with another copy, unresolved V genes account for less than half of the shortfall, and the remainder is unexplained. The table for this sample lists around 2.3 million clones; approximately 94% of them were counted only once. The ten most abundant clones make up approximately 0.13% of the sample. The sample taken for sequencing was naive CD4+ T cells sorted from blood. The sample's cell subset or site label, in plain terms: CD45RA+ positively selected. Receptors were obtained from a man younger than 30 in good health.

The chain couples TRBV9 to TRBJ1-2; D may be TRBD1 (5 bases). Trimming took off 0 bases at V and 8 bases at J, with 11 bases between the two ends. The CDR3 has 13 amino acids. CDR1 and CDR2 from the germline V gene are SGDLS and YYNGEE. The CDR3 region is CASSVEGDGGYTF. In DNA, the CDR3 is TGTGCCAGCAGCGTAGAAGGGGACGGAGGCTACACCTTC.

The genes are TRBV5-1 and TRBJ2-7, with D possibly matching TRBD1 (6 bases). Germline V CDR1 and CDR2: SGHRS, YFSETQ. Trimming stripped 4 bases from V and 5 bases from J, with 19 bases between. This CDR3 is built from 15 residues. The chain's CDR3 is CASSLNRAGTHEQYF. The CDR3 DNA reads TGCGCCAGCAGCCTCAACAGGGCCGGGACCCACGAGCAGTACTTC. The complete variable domain, with remaining parts taken from reference TRBV5-1 and TRBJ2-7, reads KAGVTQTPRYLIKTRGQQVTLSCSPISGHRSVSWYQQTPGQGLQFLFEYFSETQRNKGNFPGRFSGRQFSNSRSEMNVSTLELGDSALYLCASSLNRAGTHEQYFGPGTRLTVT.

This clone occurred once. This chain joins TRBV7-9 and TRBJ2-5; maybe TRBD2 (6 bases). This CDR3 is 15 amino acids long. Trimming took 5 bases from V and 5 from J, leaving 18 bases between them. Germline V gives CDR1 SEHNR, CDR2 FQNEAQ (reference sequence). CDR3 sequence (DNA): TGTGCCAGCAGCCAACGGGGGACGGGAATGGAGACCCAGTACTTC. Amino acid sequence: CASSQRGTGMETQYF.

The genes are TRBV7-9 and TRBJ2-7, with D possibly called TRBD1 or TRBD2 (5 bases each). Trimming pared 3 bases from V and 4 bases from J, leaving 13 bases between. CDR3 size: 14 residues. CDR1 SEHNR and CDR2 FQNEAQ come from the germline V gene (reference sequence). CDR3 DNA sequence: TGTGCCAGCAGCTTGCCGGGGACCGGTTACGAGCAGTACTTC. Its translation: CASSLPGTGYEQYF.

Worth noting for this clone: The sample carries other DNA sequences with the same CDR3. This chain connects TRBV5-4 to TRBJ2-7, with 12 bases matching TRBD1. There are 18 residues in the CDR3. The V gene end was trimmed by 1 base and the J gene end by 7 bases; junction bases not matched to a gene: 15. From germline, CDR1 is SGHNT and CDR2 YYREEE (reference sequence). CDR3 sequence (DNA): TGTGCCAGCAGCTTGTATGGGACAGGGGGCGCTATCGCCCGGGAGCAGTACTTC. Amino acids: CASSLYGTGGAIAREQYF.

The chain employs TRBV6-6 and TRBJ2-1; TRBD1 matches 7 bases. The V segment lost 4 bases and the J segment 5 bases; nucleotides outside the gene matches: 5. The germline V gene has CDR1 MNHNY and CDR2 SVGAGI (reference sequence). The CDR3 covers 14 residues. CDR3 DNA: TGTGCCAGCAGTTCCACGGACAGGAACAATGAGCAGTTCTTC. Translated: CASSSTDRNNEQFF.

Comment on this clone: Other DNA sequences in this sample translate to the same CDR3. The V gene is TRBV5-1, the J gene TRBJ2-7, with D possibly TRBD1 on 6 matching bases. V lost 4 bases and J 3 bases, leaving 14 bases between the germline ends. Germline V gene lookup returns CDR1 SGHRS and CDR2 YFSETQ. The length of the CDR3 is 14 residues. CDR3 residues: CASSPRTESYEQYF. Here the CDR3 DNA reads TGCGCCAGCAGCCCCAGGACAGAGAGCTACGAGCAGTACTTC.

Of note for this clone: This specimen includes other DNA sequences encoding the same CDR3. The V and J genes are TRBV5-1 and TRBJ1-1, with TRBD1 matching over 7 bases. CDR3 length: 15 residues. The germline V gene encodes CDR1 SGHRS and CDR2 YFSETQ. V dropped 2 bases and J dropped 0; count of bases not matched to a gene: 4. The CDR3 loop reads CASSLPGQLNTEAFF. The CDR3 DNA follows: TGCGCCAGCAGCTTACCGGGACAGCTGAACACTGAAGCTTTCTTT.

This clone was seen once. V usage is TRBV10-1 and J usage is TRBJ2-5, with TRBD2 identical over 9 bases. CDR3 size: 14 residues. The germline gives CDR1 WNHNN, CDR2 SYGVQD (reference sequence). V was pared by 4 bases and J by 3 bases, with 3 bases of the junction left unmatched. CDR3 bases: TGCGCCAGCAGTGGTAGCGGGAGAGAAGAGACCCAGTACTTC. The encoded protein is CASSGSGREETQYF.